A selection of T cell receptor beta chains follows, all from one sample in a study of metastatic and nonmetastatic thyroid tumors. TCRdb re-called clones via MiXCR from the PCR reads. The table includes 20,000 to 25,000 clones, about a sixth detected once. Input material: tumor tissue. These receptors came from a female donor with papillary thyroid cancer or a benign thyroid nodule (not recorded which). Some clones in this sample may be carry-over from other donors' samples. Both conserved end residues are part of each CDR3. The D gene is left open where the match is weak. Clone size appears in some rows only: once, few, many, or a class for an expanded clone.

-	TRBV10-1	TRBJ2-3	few	TGCGCCAGCAGTGGGACTTTCGAACCCACAGATACGCAGTATTTT	CASSGTFEPTDTQYF
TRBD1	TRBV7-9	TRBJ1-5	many	TGTGCCAGCAGTCGACAGGGAGATCAGCCCCAGCATTTT	CASSRQGDQPQHF
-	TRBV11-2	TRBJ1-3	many	TGTGCCAGCAGCGGGAGTCCTGGAAACACCATATATTTT	CASSGSPGNTIYF
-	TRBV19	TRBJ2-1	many	TGTGCCAGTAGTTTCGGGCTAAGCTCCTACAATGAGCAGTTCTTC	CASSFGLSSYNEQFF
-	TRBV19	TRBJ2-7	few	TGTGCCAGTAGTCTGAGGATCTCCTACGAGCATTACTTC	CASSLRISYEHYF
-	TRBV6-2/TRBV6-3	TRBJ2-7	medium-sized	TGTGCCAGCAGTCCCCGGGGGCGGGGGAGCTACGAGCAGTACTTC	CASSPRGRGSYEQYF
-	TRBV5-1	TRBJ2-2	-	TGCGCCAGCAACCCAGGGGCGAACACCTTGGAGCTGTTTTTT	CASNPGANTLELFF
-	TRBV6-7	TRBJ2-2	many	TGTGCCAGCAGAGGGACGGTAACGCCCGGGGAGCTGTTTTTT	CASRGTVTPGELFF
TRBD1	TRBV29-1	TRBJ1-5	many	TGCAGCTCTTCCACAGGGGCCAATCAGCCCCAGCATTTT	CSSSTGANQPQHF
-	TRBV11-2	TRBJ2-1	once	TGTGCCAGCAGCTTGGACCACGGACCCTACAATGAGCAGTTCTTC	CASSLDHGPYNEQFF
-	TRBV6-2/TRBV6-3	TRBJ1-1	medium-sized	TGTGCCAGCAGTTACTCACCACCTTTCACTGAAGCTTTCTTT	CASSYSPPFTEAFF
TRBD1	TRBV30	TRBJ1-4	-	TGTGCCTGGACGGGACAGGGGGCGGACAGTGAAAAACTGTTTTTT	CAWTGQGADSEKLFF
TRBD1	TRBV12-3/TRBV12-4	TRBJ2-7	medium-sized	TGTGCCAGCAGTCTGGGACAGGGATACGAGCAGTACTTC	CASSLGQGYEQYF
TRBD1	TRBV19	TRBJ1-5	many	TGTGCCAGTAGTCGATCGACAGGGGGCCCGAGTCTGAGCAATCAGCCCCAGCATTTT	CASSRSTGGPSLSNQPQHF
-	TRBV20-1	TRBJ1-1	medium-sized	TGCAGTGCTAGGGTAGAGTATGGCACTGAAGCTTTCTTT	CSARVEYGTEAFF
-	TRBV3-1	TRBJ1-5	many	TGTGCCAGCAGCCAAGGGGGACGGAGCAATCAGCCCCAGCATTTT	CASSQGGRSNQPQHF
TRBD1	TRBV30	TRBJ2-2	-	TGTGCCTGGAAAGGGACAGGTGCCCTTACCGGTGAGCTGTTTTTT	CAWKGTGALTGELFF
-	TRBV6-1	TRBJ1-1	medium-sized	TGTGCCAGCAGTTTGGCCGGGAACACTGAAGCTTTCTTT	CASSLAGNTEAFF
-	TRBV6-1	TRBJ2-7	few	TGTGCCAGCACCATTTACAGTGGGACCTACGAGCAGTACTTC	CASTIYSGTYEQYF
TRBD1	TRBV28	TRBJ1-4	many	TGTGCCAGCAGCCCAACCAGGGACAGCGGAAAACTGTTTTTT	CASSPTRDSGKLFF
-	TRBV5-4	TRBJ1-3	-	TGTGCCAGCAGCTTTGTCAGGGGACAACTCTCTGGAAACGCCATATATTTT	CASSFVRGQLSGNAIYF
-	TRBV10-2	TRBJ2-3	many	TGCGCCAGCAGTGGGACTAGGGGGCTCTCTCACACAGATACGCAGTATTTT	CASSGTRGLSHTDTQYF
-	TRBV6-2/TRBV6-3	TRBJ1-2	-	TGTACCAGCACGCCAGACAGGTCAGCCCGTGGCTACACCTTC	CTSTPDRSARGYTF
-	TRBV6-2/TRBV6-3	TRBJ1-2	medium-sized	TGTGCCAGCAGGGCAACAGGGCGGTATGGCTACACCTTC	CASRATGRYGYTF
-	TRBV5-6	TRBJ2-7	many	TGTGCCAGTAGCGCAATATACTCCTACGAGCAGTACTTC	CASSAIYSYEQYF
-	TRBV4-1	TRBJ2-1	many	TGCGCCAGCAGCCAAGTGGGGGAGGGCAGGGGAACTCCCAATGAGCAGTTCTTC	CASSQVGEGRGTPNEQFF
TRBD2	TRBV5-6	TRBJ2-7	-	TGTGCCAGCAGCTTCCCTGTGGGACTAGCGGGGGGGCGCGTGCAGTACTTC	CASSFPVGLAGGRVQYF
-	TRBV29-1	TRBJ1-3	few	TGCAGCGTTGAGGGACCAGCAAGATCTGGAAACACCATATATTTT	CSVEGPARSGNTIYF
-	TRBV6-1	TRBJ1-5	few	TGTGCCAGCATTAGCCAGTATAGCAATCAGCCCCAGCATTTT	CASISQYSNQPQHF
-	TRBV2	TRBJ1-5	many	TGTGCCAGCAAACAGGAACATAGCAATCAGCCCCAGCATTTT	CASKQEHSNQPQHF
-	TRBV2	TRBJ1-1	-	TGTGTCACCGAATGGCGGATGAACACTGAAGCTTTCTTT	CVTEWRMNTEAFF
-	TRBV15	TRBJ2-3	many	TGTGCCACCAGCAGAACAGGGACTAGCACAGATACGCAGTATTTT	CATSRTGTSTDTQYF
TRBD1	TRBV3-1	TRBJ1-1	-	TGTGGGAGCAGGAGGGGGCGGACTGAAGCTTTCTTT	CGSRRGRTEAFF
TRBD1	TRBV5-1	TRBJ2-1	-	TGCGCCAGCAGCCCCTGGACAGGGTCGGGAAATGAGCAATTCTTC	CASSPWTGSGNEQFF
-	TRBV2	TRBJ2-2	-	TGTTCCAGCATCCGGGACACGAACACCGGGGAGCTGTTTTTT	CSSIRDTNTGELFF
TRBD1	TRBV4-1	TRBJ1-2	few	TGCGCCAGCAGCCAAGATATGGGGACAGGGTGCGCGGTATGCTACACCTTC	CASSQDMGTGCAVCYTF
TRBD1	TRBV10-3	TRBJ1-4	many	TGTGCCATCAGTGTCGGGGACAGGGGAGCACGTAATGAAAAACTGTTTTTT	CAISVGDRGARNEKLFF
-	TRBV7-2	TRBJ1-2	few	TGTGCCAGCAGCCAAGCGGTCTATGGCTACACCTTC	CASSQAVYGYTF
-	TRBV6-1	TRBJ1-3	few	TGTGCCAGTATGGGACACGGAAACACCATATATTTT	CASMGHGNTIYF
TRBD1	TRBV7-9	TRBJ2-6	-	TGTGCCAGCAGTTTAACGACAGGGTGGGCCAACGTCCTGACTTTC	CASSLTTGWANVLTF
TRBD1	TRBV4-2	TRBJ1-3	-	TGTGCCAGCAGCCAAGAGGACAGGGCTGGAAACACCATATATTTT	CASSQEDRAGNTIYF
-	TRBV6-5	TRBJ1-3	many	TGTGCCAGCAGTTACGCGGGTGCTGAGCCGGGAAACACCATATATTTT	CASSYAGAEPGNTIYF
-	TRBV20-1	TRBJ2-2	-	TGCAGTGCTAGAGATTGGAGCGGTGGGGCCGACACCGTGGAGCTGTTTTTT	CSARDWSGGADTVELFF
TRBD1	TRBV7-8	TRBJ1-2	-	TGTGCCAGCATCCCAAGGACAGGGGGCGGCTGCTACACCTTC	CASIPRTGGGCYTF
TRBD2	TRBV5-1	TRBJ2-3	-	TGCGCCAGCAGCTTGGGGGCTAGCGGGACGAGCACAGATACGCAGTATTTT	CASSLGASGTSTDTQYF
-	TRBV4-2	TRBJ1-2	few	TGTGCCAGCAGCCAAGATCCCGCAATTGTGGGGGGCGCGGGCAATGGCTACACCTTC	CASSQDPAIVGGAGNGYTF
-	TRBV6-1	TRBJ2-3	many	TGTGCCAGCTCCCGTAGGACGGTACTCACAGATACGCAGTATTTT	CASSRRTVLTDTQYF
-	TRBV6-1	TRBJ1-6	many	TGTGCCAGCAATCCCGGGGACCACAATTCACCCCTCCACTTT	CASNPGDHNSPLHF
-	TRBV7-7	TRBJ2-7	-	TGTGCTAGCAGCTTAGCCAGCGGGTCCTACGAGCAGTACTTC	CASSLASGSYEQYF
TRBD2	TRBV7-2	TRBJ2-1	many	TGTGCCAGCAGCTTAGGGGGGGGTGCGCAGTTCTTC	CASSLGGGAQFF
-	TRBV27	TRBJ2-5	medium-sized	TGTGCCAGCAGCCACCGGATGGAGACCCAGTACTTC	CASSHRMETQYF
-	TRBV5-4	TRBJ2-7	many	TGTGCCAGCCGGACCCCCGACGGGGAGCAGTACTTC	CASRTPDGEQYF
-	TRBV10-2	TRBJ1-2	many	TGCGCCAGCAGTGACGGGGGCTATGGCTACACCTTC	CASSDGGYGYTF
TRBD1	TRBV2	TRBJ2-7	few	TGTGCCAGCAGAAGGACAGGGGAGCTTGTGGAGCATTACTTC	CASRRTGELVEHYF
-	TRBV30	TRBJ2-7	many	TGTGCCTCGGGGATGGGCGAGCAGTACTTC	CASGMGEQYF
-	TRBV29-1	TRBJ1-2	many	TGCAGCGTTGTTAAGGGTCTCGGCTATGGCTACACCTTC	CSVVKGLGYGYTF
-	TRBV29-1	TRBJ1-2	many	TGCAGCGTTGAAGGGGGGGACGGATCGATTAACTATGGCTACACCTTC	CSVEGGDGSINYGYTF